This T cell receptor (beta chain) was captured in a study of molecular identifiers for immune sequencing clone quantification. Study results and limitations: Over 97% of CMV-specific effector molecules, but under 1% of naive ones, were in clones above 20 copies. Sharing of a barcode by identical TCR molecules could cause highly expanded clone sizes to be underestimated.

V was trimmed by 5 bases and J by 4 bases, leaving 12 bases between them. Germline values: CDR1 DFQATT, CDR2 SNEGSKA (reference sequence). The CDR3 loop spans 14 amino acids. The bulk TCR libraries were made with methods described before and with listed TCR primers. TCRdb reprocessed the PCR reads with MiXCR, giving one entry per CDR3 protein. This table has 460,000 or so distinct CDR3 sequences, 20% to 25% appearing once. In this sample, this clonotype turned up a few times. What it recognizes is unknown. This chain uses TRBV20-1 with TRBJ1-6, with D possibly being TRBD1 (6 bases). Sequencing was performed on naive CD8+ T cells from blood, with Jurkat cell RNA spiked in. The subset is: FACS-sorted CD8+CD4-CCR7+CD45RA+ naive T cells. This receptor was identified in a human donor in good health. Some libraries in this study had Jurkat cell RNA spiked in. This CDR3 reads CSAPPGAYNSPLHF. CDR3 sequence (DNA): TGCAGTGCTCCCCCGGGGGCTTATAATTCACCCCTCCACTTT.